This T cell receptor beta chain stems from a study of CD8 T cells in Susac syndrome. It was with random hexamers that roughly 0.45 to 1 ug RNA was reverse transcribed. In TCRdb, the immunoSEQ multiplex PCR reads were re-called with MiXCR into one record per CDR3 protein. This sample yields 150,000 to 200,000 distinct CDR3 sequences, of which approximately 93% are seen a single time; almost 0.095% belongs to the top ten. In blood CD8+ and CD4+ T cells, TCR beta underwent sequencing. Negative isolation was applied to CD8+ and CD4+ T cells, and FACS enrichment was applied to TEMRA cells. The CDR3 is 12 amino acids. CDR1 and CDR2 from the germline V gene are SQVTM and ANQGSEA. Between the trimmed V and J ends, which lost 3 bases and 5 bases, there was a span of 8 bases.

This clonotype originated in a human donor with multiple sclerosis. Input material: CD4+ T cells from PBMCs. The chain recombines TRBV29-1 with TRBJ1-5; the D is unclear. The CDR3 DNA reads as TGCAGCGTTGAGTTCGGGGATCAGCCCCAGCATTTT. Its protein is CSVEFGDQPQHF.